This entry lists 9 T cell receptor beta chains sequenced from one sample in a study of shared clonotypes between healthy human individuals. Data came from immunoSEQ multiplex PCR; TCRdb stores just in-frame clones and leaves some out. The sample includes around 240,000 clones, 50% to 75% seen only once; the top ten take more than 9.5%. The sample was memory CD4+ T cells sorted from blood. As for subset: CD45RA-negative fraction. Receptor source: a young man in good health.

The V gene is TRBV28, the J gene TRBJ2-6, with 9 bases lining up with TRBD2. Germline V CDR1 and CDR2: MDHEN, SYDVKM. Losses at the gene ends were 3 bases for V and 4 bases for J; bases not matched to a gene: 7. CDR3 length: 17 residues. The CDR3 nucleotides read TGTGCCAGCAGTTTCTGGCTAGCGGGGTCCGGGGCCAACGTCCTGACTTTC. Amino acid sequence: CASSFWLAGSGANVLTF.

This clone was recorded only once. The rearrangement joins TRBV6-6 to TRBJ1-5; the D gene is possibly TRBD1 (5 bases). Trimming removed 0 bases at V and 5 bases at J, with 11 bases between. The length of the CDR3 is 15 residues. The germline V gene encodes CDR1 MNHNY and CDR2 SVGAGI (reference sequence). Here the CDR3 DNA reads TGTGCCAGCAGTTACTCGGCAGGGTATGATCAGCCCCAGCATTTT. Protein product: CASSYSAGYDQPQHF.

This clone was recorded a few times. The rearrangement links TRBV2 to TRBJ2-7; 11 bases line up with TRBD2. Germline CDR1 reads SNHLY; CDR2 reads FYNNEI. This CDR3 has 15 amino acids. V lost 2 bases and J lost 4; bases outside the gene matches: 4. The CDR3 loop is CASSESSGRSYEQYF. Written as DNA, the CDR3 is TGTGCCAGCAGTGAATCTAGCGGGAGGTCATACGAGCAGTACTTC.

This rearrangement joins TRBV7-8 to TRBJ1-4; no firm D call. V lost 0 bases and J 7 bases, leaving 9 bases between the germline ends. Germline values: CDR1 SGHVS, CDR2 FQNEAQ. CDR3 length: 14 amino acids. The CDR3 DNA reads as TGTGCCAGCAGCTTAGCCGGCATAAGTGAAAAACTGTTTTTT. Encoded protein: CASSLAGISEKLFF. The full variable domain, rest sourced from reference TRBV7-8 and TRBJ1-4, is GAGVSQSPRYKVAKRGQDVALRCDPISGHVSLFWYQQALGQGPEFLTYFQNEAQLDKSGLPSDRFFAERPEGSVSTLKIQRTQQEDSAVYLCASSLAGISEKLFFGSGTQLSVL.

The chain links TRBV4-3 to TRBJ1-4; 9 bases align to TRBD1. After removal of 1 base from V and 5 bases from J, the junction contained 14 bases not matched to a gene. The germline V gene has CDR1 LGHNA and CDR2 YSLEER. This CDR3 has 19 amino acids. CDR3 amino acids: CASSQGSGQGSSRNEKLFF. In nucleotides, the CDR3 is TGCGCCAGCAGCCAAGGTTCTGGACAGGGGTCCTCAAGGAATGAAAAACTGTTTTTT.

The chain employs TRBV7-2 and TRBJ2-5; possibly TRBD1 for D (6 bases). The CDR3 extends over 15 amino acids. V lost 6 bases to trimming and J lost 0 bases, with 14 bases between them. Germline CDR1 reads SGHTA; CDR2 reads FQGNSA. CDR3 bases: TGTGCCAGCAGACCAATACAGGGAAACCAAGAGACCCAGTACTTC. The encoded protein is CASRPIQGNQETQYF. The full variable domain, in which reference TRBV7-2 and TRBJ2-5 provide the parts outside the CDR3, is GAGVSQSPSNKVTEKGKDVELRCDPISGHTALYWYRQSLGQGLEFLIYFQGNSAPDKSGLPSDRFSAERTGGSVSTLTIQRTQQEDSAVYLCASRPIQGNQETQYFGPGTRLLVL.

V usage is TRBV19 and J usage is TRBJ2-2, with a tentative D call TRBD1 (6 bases). The CDR3 has 17 residues. CDR1 and CDR2 from the germline V gene are LNHDA and SQIVND (reference sequence). V was pared by 6 bases and J by 1 base, with 18 bases between. The CDR3 nucleotides read TGTGCCAGTAGAGCCAAAACAGGGCAAGGGAACACCGGGGAGCTGTTTTTT. Residues: CASRAKTGQGNTGELFF.

The chain links TRBV5-6 to TRBJ2-7; TRBD2 agrees at 9 bases. The CDR3 length is 17 residues. V trimming: 4 bases; J trimming: 0 bases; junction bases outside the gene matches: 11. Germline V gene lookup returns CDR1 SGHDT and CDR2 YYEEEE. This CDR3 is CASSPTVAGARSYEQYF. The CDR3 nucleotides are TGTGCCAGCAGCCCCACCGTAGCGGGAGCCCGCTCCTACGAGCAGTACTTC. Looking up the rest from reference TRBV5-6 and TRBJ2-7 gives the full variable domain: DAGVTQSPTHLIKTRGQQVTLRCSPKSGHDTVSWYQQALGQGPQFIFQYYEEEERQRGNFPDRFSGHQFPNYSSELNVNALLLGDSALYLCASSPTVAGARSYEQYFGPGTRLTVT.

The chain carries TRBV28 and TRBJ2-5; TRBD2 matches 8 bases. V shed 6 bases and J 1 base; nucleotides not matched to a gene: 7. The CDR3 is 15 residues long. Germline-derived CDR1 and CDR2 are MDHEN and SYDVKM. Here the CDR3 reads CASSVLAGGQETQYF. The CDR3 DNA is TGTGCCAGCAGCGTTCTCGCGGGGGGCCAAGAGACCCAGTACTTC.